Listed here is a single T cell receptor (beta chain). This CDR3 comprises 14 residues. V was pared by 5 bases and J by 0 bases, with 9 bases between. The V gene's germline CDR1 is SNHLY and CDR2 FYNNEI. Profiled with immunoSEQ multiplex PCR; TCRdb holds only in-frame clones, not every one. The table includes about 220,000 clones, about 85% detected once. This record belongs to a study of blood T cell repertoires in COVID-19. Study in general: From the United States, Italy and Spain came samples of acute and convalescent COVID-19.

The material sequenced was peripheral blood. The sequence derives from a man aged 45-65 years who had recovered from COVID-19. The chain links TRBV2 to TRBJ2-3; no clear D gene. DNA for the CDR3: TGTGCCAGCAGTATGCTTCGGAGCACAGATACGCAGTATTTT. Protein product: CASSMLRSTDTQYF. The variable domain in full, with the rest retrieved from reference TRBV2 and TRBJ2-3, is EPEVTQTPSHQVTQMGQEVILRCVPISNHLYFYWYRQILGQKVEFLVSFYNNEISEKSEIFDDQFSVERPDGSNFTLKIRSTKLEDSAMYFCASSMLRSTDTQYFGPGTRLTVL.